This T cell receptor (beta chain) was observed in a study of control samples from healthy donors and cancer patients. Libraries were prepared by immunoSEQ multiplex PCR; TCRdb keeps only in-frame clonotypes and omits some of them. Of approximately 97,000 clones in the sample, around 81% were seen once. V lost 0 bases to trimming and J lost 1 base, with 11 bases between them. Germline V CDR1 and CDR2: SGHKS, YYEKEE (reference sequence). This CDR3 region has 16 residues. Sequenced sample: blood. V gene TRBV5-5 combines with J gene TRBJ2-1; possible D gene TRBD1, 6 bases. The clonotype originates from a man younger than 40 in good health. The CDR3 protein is CASSLVQGGSYNEQFF. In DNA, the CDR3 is TGTGCCAGCAGCTTGGTTCAAGGGGGATCCTACAATGAGCAGTTCTTC.